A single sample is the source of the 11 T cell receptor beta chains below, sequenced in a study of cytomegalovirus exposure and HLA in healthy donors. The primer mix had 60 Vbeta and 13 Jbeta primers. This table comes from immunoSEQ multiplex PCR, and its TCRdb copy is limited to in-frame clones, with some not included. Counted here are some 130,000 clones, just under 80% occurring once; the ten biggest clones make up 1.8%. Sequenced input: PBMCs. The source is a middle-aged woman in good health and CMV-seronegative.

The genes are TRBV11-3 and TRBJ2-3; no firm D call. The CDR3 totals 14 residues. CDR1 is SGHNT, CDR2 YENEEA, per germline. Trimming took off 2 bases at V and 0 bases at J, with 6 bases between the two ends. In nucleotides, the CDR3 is TGTGCCAGCAGCTTATACGGGAGCACAGATACGCAGTATTTT. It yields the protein CASSLYGSTDTQYF.

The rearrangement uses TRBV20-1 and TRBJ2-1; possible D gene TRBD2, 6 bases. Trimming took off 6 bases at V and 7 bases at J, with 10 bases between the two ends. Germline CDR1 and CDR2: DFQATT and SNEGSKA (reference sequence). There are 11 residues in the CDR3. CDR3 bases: TGCAGTGCAAGACTAGTAAATGAGCAGTTCTTC. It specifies CSARLVNEQFF.

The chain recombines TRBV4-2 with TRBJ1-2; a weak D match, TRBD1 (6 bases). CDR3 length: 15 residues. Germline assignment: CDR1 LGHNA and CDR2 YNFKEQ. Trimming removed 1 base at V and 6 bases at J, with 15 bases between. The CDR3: CASSQGGTGYNGYTF. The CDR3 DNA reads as TGTGCCAGCAGCCAAGGTGGAACAGGGTATAATGGCTACACCTTC.

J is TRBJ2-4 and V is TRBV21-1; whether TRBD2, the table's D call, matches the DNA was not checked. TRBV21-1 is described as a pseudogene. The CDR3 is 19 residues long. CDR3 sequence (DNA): TGTGCCAGCAGCAAGACACGGACTAGCGGCTACCTAGCCAAAAACATTCAGTACTTC. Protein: CASSKTRTSGYLAKNIQYF.

CDR3 in amino acids: CASMRSYGYTF. The CDR3 DNA follows: TGTGCCAGCATGCGGTCCTATGGCTACACCTTC. The chain recombines TRBV7-9 with TRBJ1-2, with D uncertain. Germline assignment: CDR1 SEHNR and CDR2 FQNEAQ (reference sequence). This CDR3 comprises 11 residues. The ends were cut back, 7 bases at V and 4 bases at J, with 7 bases in the middle. Full variable domain (remainder filled in from reference TRBV7-9 and TRBJ1-2): DTGVSQNPRHKITKRGQNVTFRCDPISEHNRLYWYRQTLGQGPEFLTYFQNEAQLEKSRLLSDRFSAERPKGSFSTLEIQRTEQGDSAMYLCASMRSYGYTFGSGTRLTVV.

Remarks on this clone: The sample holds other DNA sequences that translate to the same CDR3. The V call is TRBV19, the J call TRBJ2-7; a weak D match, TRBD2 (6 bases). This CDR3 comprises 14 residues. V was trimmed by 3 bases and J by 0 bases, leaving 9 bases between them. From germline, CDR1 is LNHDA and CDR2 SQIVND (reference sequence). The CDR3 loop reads CASSISGSSYEQYF. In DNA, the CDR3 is TGTGCCAGTAGTATTAGCGGCAGCTCCTACGAGCAGTACTTC.

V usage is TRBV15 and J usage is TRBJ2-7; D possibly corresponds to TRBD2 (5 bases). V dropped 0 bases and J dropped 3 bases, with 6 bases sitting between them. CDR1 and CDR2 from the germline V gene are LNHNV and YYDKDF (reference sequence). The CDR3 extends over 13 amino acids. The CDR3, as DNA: TGTGCCACCAGCAGAGATCGGGGCTACGAGCAGTACTTC. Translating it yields CATSRDRGYEQYF.

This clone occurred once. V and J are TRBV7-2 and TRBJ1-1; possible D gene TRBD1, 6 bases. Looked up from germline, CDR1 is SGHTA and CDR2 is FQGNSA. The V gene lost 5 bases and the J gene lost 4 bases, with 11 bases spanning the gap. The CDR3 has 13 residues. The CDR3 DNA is TGTGCCAGCAGCCTCAACAGGGTCACTGAAGCTTTCTTT. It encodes CASSLNRVTEAFF.

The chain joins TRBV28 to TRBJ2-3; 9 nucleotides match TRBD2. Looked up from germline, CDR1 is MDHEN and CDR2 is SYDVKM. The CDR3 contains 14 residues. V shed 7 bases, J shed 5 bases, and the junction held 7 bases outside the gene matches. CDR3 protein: CASKGGGALDTQYF. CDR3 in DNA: TGTGCCAGCAAGGGCGGGGGGGCCTTAGATACGCAGTATTTT.

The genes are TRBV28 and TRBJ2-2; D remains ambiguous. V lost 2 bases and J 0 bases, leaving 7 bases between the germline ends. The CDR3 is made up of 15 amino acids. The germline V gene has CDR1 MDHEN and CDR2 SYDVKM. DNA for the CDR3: TGTGCCAGCAGTTTAGGCGGTACGAACACCGGGGAGCTGTTTTTT. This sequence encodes CASSLGGTNTGELFF.

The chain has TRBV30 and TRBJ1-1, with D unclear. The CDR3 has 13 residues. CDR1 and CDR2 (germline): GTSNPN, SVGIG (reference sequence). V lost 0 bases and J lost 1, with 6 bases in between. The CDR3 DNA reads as TGTGCCTGGAGTGTCCGGGAGAACACTGAAGCTTTCTTT. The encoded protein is CAWSVRENTEAFF.